A single TCR beta chain is shown here with its context. The germline V gene has CDR1 DFQATT and CDR2 SNEGSKA (reference sequence). This CDR3 is 15 amino acids long. The data stem from a study of T cells expressing NK-cell markers. Across the whole study: CD3+CD56+NKG2C+, CD3+CD56+NKG2C- and CD3+CD56-NKG2C+ T cells, once sorted, supplied the TCR beta repertoires.

From its re-call of the 5' RACE reads, TCRdb lists each CDR3 protein once, without DNA. This sample lists some 110,000 distinct CDR3 sequences; its ten largest clones have about a fifth. This clonotype originated in a woman between 18 and 69 years old in good health. Source material: blood T cells: a sorted CD56 or NKG2C T cell subset, CD4+ or CD8+ T cells, or bulk PBMC T cells (not recorded which). The chain links TRBV20-1 to TRBJ2-3; there is no DNA to check the TCRdb D call of TRBD2. The CDR3 is CSARIAGGEADTQYF.